This T cell receptor beta chain is from a study of T cells in Graves' hyperthyroidism and ophthalmopathy. Findings of the study overall: Among thyroid clonotypes expanded above 0.001, most also appeared in blood.

In the case of this clonotype: Antigen: not known.

J was trimmed by 15 bases and V by 6 bases; bases with no gene match: 9. The germline V gene encodes CDR1 SGHVS and CDR2 FQNEAQ. This CDR3 is 14 amino acids long. Graves' hyperthyroidism showing no ophthalmopathy progression within 18 months was considered stable. Amplified TCR beta CDR3 regions came from RNA transcripts. HTBI primers were used for first-round RT-PCR of the TCR CDR3. A single record per CDR3 protein comes from TCRdb applying MiXCR to the multiplex PCR reads. The table has around 600,000 distinct CDR3 sequences, 15% to 19% seen once. This chain joins TRBV7-8 and TRBJ2-1, with 15 bases aligning to TRBD2. Sequences were obtained from blood. The source is a woman aged 25 to 39 with Graves' hyperthyroidism. This CDR3 reads CASSSGTSGRPMFF. The DNA of the CDR3 is TGTGCCAGCAGTTCCGGGACTAGCGGGAGGCCGATGTTCTTC.